This TCR beta chain was recorded in a study of T cell responses to AZD1222 COVID-19 vaccine. At the level of the study: Pooled in the analysis were second doses at about 4 or about 12 weeks.

This CDR3 region has 16 residues. The ends lost 1 base at V and 1 base at J; junction bases unmatched: 0. CDR1 is KGHDR, CDR2 SFDVKD, per germline. Assay used: immunoSEQ multiplex PCR; TCRdb lists only in-frame clones, some missing. Found here are about 97,000 clones, less than 90% of them singletons; the top ten hold approximately 16%. The study, taken as a whole, reports: Breadth and depth of Spike-specific TCRs rose after two AZD1222 doses. A reported finding is that nearly half of spike-specific TCRs target unmutated variant regions.

Worth noting for this clone: Its antigen is currently unknown.

The chain carries TRBV24-1 and TRBJ2-1; 10 nucleotides match TRBD2. The sequencing used peripheral blood, collected on day 0 of AZD1222 vaccination. The TCR sequence derives from an adult in good health. The CDR3 sequence is CATSDLAGGSYNEQFF. The CDR3 coding sequence is TGTGCCACCAGTGATTTAGCGGGAGGGTCCTACAATGAGCAGTTCTTC.